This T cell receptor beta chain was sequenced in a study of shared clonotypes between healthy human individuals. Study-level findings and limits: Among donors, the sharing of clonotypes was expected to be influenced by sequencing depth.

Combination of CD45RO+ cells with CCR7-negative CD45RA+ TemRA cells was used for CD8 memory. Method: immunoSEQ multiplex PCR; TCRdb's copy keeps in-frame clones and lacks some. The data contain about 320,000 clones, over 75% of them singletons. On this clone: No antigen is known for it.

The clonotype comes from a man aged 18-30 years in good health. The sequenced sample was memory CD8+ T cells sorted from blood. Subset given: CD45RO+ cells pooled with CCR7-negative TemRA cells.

The DNA for the CDR3 is TGTGCCAGCCCCACGACCCCTTGGGGGACTGAAGCTTTCTTT. It yields the protein CASPTTPWGTEAFF. The chain uses TRBV28 and TRBJ1-1; D might be TRBD1 (5 bases). The germline gives CDR1 MDHEN, CDR2 SYDVKM. The CDR3 is 14 amino acids. V was pared by 8 bases and J by 5 bases, with 18 bases between.